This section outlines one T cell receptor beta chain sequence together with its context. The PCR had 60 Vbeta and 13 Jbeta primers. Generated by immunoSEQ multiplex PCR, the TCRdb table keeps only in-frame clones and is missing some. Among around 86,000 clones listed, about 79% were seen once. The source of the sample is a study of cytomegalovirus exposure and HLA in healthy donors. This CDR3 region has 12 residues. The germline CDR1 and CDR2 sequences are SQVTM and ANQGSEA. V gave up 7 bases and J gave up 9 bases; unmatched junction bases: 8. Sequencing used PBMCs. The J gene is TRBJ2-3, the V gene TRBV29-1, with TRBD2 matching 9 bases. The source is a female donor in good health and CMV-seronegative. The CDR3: CSALAGAITQYF. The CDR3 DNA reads TGCAGCGCTTTAGCGGGAGCTATCACGCAGTATTTT.